One and the same sample provided the 5 T cell receptor beta chains below, sequenced in a study of T-cell memory formation after mild COVID-19. MiXCR, applied by TCRdb to the 5' RACE reads, yields one record per CDR3 protein. The table shows roughly 190,000 distinct CDR3 sequences, with 10% to 13% occurring only once. The sample was PBMCs or a T cell subset sorted from them (not recorded which). The source is a young man who had mild COVID-19 (a few samples of this study predate the infection). Cell type and time point are not known.

This clonotype was picked up a small number of times. The genes are TRBV7-9 and TRBJ2-7, with D uncertain. This CDR3 comprises 13 residues. Trimming took 3 bases from V and 0 from J, leaving 6 bases between them. The germline gives CDR1 SEHNR, CDR2 FQNEAQ (reference sequence). CDR3 region: CASSFQTSYEQYF. The DNA of the CDR3 is TGTGCCAGCAGCTTCCAGACCTCCTACGAGCAGTACTTC. Full variable domain (rest looked up from reference TRBV7-9 and TRBJ2-7): DTGVSQNPRHKITKRGQNVTFRCDPISEHNRLYWYRQTLGQGPEFLTYFQNEAQLEKSRLLSDRFSAERPKGSFSTLEIQRTEQGDSAMYLCASSFQTSYEQYFGPGTRLTVT.

This sequence joins TRBV3-1 and TRBJ2-7; D may match TRBD1 or TRBD2 (6 bases each). This CDR3 has 13 residues. Germline CDR1 and CDR2: LGHDT and YNNKEL (reference sequence). V lost 6 bases and J lost 5, with 14 bases in between. Here the CDR3 DNA reads TGTGCCAGCAGTCCTGAGGGGGGCGACGAGCAGTACTTC. The encoded protein is CASSPEGGDEQYF.

The V call is TRBV5-5, the J call TRBJ2-5; D not resolved. This CDR3 comprises 13 residues. Germline CDR1 reads SGHKS; CDR2 reads YYEKEE (reference sequence). V gave up 2 bases and J gave up 5 bases, with 10 bases separating them. In DNA form, the CDR3 reads TGTGCCAGCAGCTTTTCTGATCGGGAGACCCAGTACTTC. This gives the protein CASSFSDRETQYF.

This clonotype was observed many times. V and J are TRBV4-1 and TRBJ2-7; the match to TRBD1 covers 9 bases. Germline CDR1 MGHRA, CDR2 YSYEKL. The CDR3 is made up of 14 amino acids. With 2 bases clipped from V and 9 bases from J, the junction kept 8 bases outside the gene matches. CDR3 sequence reads: CASSQPGQGARQYV. The DNA of the CDR3 is TGCGCCAGCAGCCAACCGGGACAGGGCGCACGGCAGTACGTC.

The chain employs TRBV6-2 or TRBV6-3 and TRBJ2-2, with D maybe TRBD2 (6 bases). The CDR3 length is 15 residues. Germline V CDR1 and CDR2: MNHEY, SVGEGT. V was cut by 2 bases and J by 5 bases, with 12 bases left in between. CDR3 region: CASSYAGRLTGELFF. DNA of the CDR3: TGTGCCAGCAGTTACGCGGGGCGCCTAACCGGGGAGCTGTTTTTT.